This T cell receptor (beta chain) is drawn from a study of cytomegalovirus exposure and HLA in healthy donors. General study points: Reportedly, fewer N-insertions than the 666-donor mean appeared in an Asian-associated ancestry cluster in a later analysis. Presence/absence analyses rested on an assumption that sequencing depth was roughly uniform across donors.

The PCR ran on 60 Vbeta and 13 Jbeta primers. The method was immunoSEQ multiplex PCR; TCRdb's version includes in-frame clones alone and lacks a portion of them. The sample records 200,000 to 250,000 clones, less than 80% being singletons. Trimming took off 8 bases at V and 5 bases at J, with 15 bases between the two ends. The germline V gene encodes CDR1 SNHLY and CDR2 FYNNEI. This CDR3 contains 13 residues. Worth noting for this clone: The antigen remains unidentified.

The rearrangement joins TRBV2 to TRBJ2-5, with D tentatively TRBD2 (5 bases). The receptor was derived from a girl aged 2 to 9 in good health and CMV-seronegative. Sequenced: PBMCs. The CDR3 protein is CASVRAQSETQYF. CDR3 coding DNA: TGTGCCAGCGTGAGGGCACAGAGCGAGACCCAGTACTTC.